Listed here are 17 T cell receptor beta chains from one sample, sequenced in a study of blood T cells in healthy people across ages. Through a sample-barcoded 5' primer and a J-beta primer mix, a second PCR was run for roughly 6 to 12 cycles. MiXCR, run by TCRdb on the 5' RACE reads, gives a single entry per CDR3 protein. Of hundreds of thousands of distinct CDR3 sequences listed, around 20% were seen once; the top ten hold roughly 3.4%. Sequenced: blood. The receptors originated from an older man in good health.

This clonotype showed up just a few times. This chain joins TRBV5-1 and TRBJ2-1; TRBD2 agrees at 10 bases. The junction had 6 bases not matched to a gene; V was cut back by 4 bases and J by 2 bases. In germline, CDR1 is SGHRS, CDR2 YFSETQ. The CDR3 has 16 amino acids. DNA for the CDR3: TGCGCCAGCAGCACGGGACTAGCGCCTACCTACAATGAGCAGTTCTTC. It encodes CASSTGLAPTYNEQFF. Looking up the rest from reference TRBV5-1 and TRBJ2-1 gives the full variable domain: KAGVTQTPRYLIKTRGQQVTLSCSPISGHRSVSWYQQTPGQGLQFLFEYFSETQRNKGNFPGRFSGRQFSNSRSEMNVSTLELGDSALYLCASSTGLAPTYNEQFFGPGTRLTVL.

The chain couples TRBV20-1 to TRBJ2-7, with a possible D match to TRBD1 (5 bases). The CDR3 consists of 12 residues. V was shortened by 6 bases and J by 3 bases, with 12 bases between the two germline ends. CDR1 is DFQATT and CDR2 is SNEGSKA in the germline V gene (reference sequence). This chain's CDR3 is CSARGRVYEQYF. Written as DNA, the CDR3 is TGCAGTGCAAGGGGCAGGGTCTACGAGCAGTACTTC.

This clonotype showed up just a few times. This chain joins TRBV18 and TRBJ2-2, with a weak D call TRBD1 (6 bases). Trimming removed 6 bases from V and 0 bases from J, with 11 bases in between. There are 15 residues in the CDR3. In germline, CDR1 is KGHSH, CDR2 LQKENI. For the CDR3, the DNA is TGTGCCAGCTCCAGGACAGCAACGAACACCGGGGAGCTGTTTTTT. Translation: CASSRTATNTGELFF.

This clonotype was picked up a small number of times. The genes are TRBV13 and TRBJ1-1; D remains ambiguous. There are 12 residues in the CDR3. Trimming removed 1 base at V and 8 bases at J, with 8 bases between. CDR1 is PRHDT, CDR2 FYEKMQ, per germline (reference sequence). The CDR3 DNA follows: TGTGCCAGCAGCTTAGCGACGTCCGAAGCTTTCTTT. Protein: CASSLATSEAFF.

The CDR3 DNA sequence: TGTGCCAGCAGTTCTCGGACTAGCGGCAGCTCCTACGAGCAGTACTTC. This codes for CASSSRTSGSSYEQYF. The chain combines TRBV28 with TRBJ2-7; 10 bases line up with TRBD2. Germline assignment: CDR1 MDHEN and CDR2 SYDVKM. The CDR3 has 16 amino acids. After removal of 4 bases from V and 0 bases from J, the junction contained 6 bases not matched to a gene. The full variable domain, in which reference TRBV28 and TRBJ2-7 provide the parts outside the CDR3, is DVKVTQSSRYLVKRTGEKVFLECVQDMDHENMFWYRQDPGLGLRLIYFSYDVKMKEKGDIPEGYSVSREKKERFSLILESASTNQTSMYLCASSSRTSGSSYEQYFGPGTRLTVT.

The DNA for the CDR3 is TGTGCCAGCAGCTTAACGGACAGGGTGTGGGGAGATACGCAGTATTTT. Translation gives CASSLTDRVWGDTQYF. This chain connects TRBV7-2 to TRBJ2-3; 8 bases map to TRBD1. Germline CDR1 reads SGHTA; CDR2 reads FQGNSA. This CDR3 region has 16 residues. Trimming at V came to 2 bases and at J to 5 bases, leaving 9 bases not matched to a gene.

J is TRBJ2-7 and V is TRBV7-6, with 7 bases lining up with TRBD1. From germline, CDR1 is SGHVS and CDR2 FNYEAQ. V lost 1 base to trimming and J lost 5 bases; unmatched junction nucleotides: 8. CDR3 length: 15 amino acids. The CDR3 DNA sequence: TGTGCCAGCAGCTTAGTCCAACAAGGGGGCCACGAGCAGTACTTC. Its protein is CASSLVQQGGHEQYF. The complete variable domain, with remaining parts taken from reference TRBV7-6 and TRBJ2-7, reads GAGVSQSPRYKVTKRGQDVALRCDPISGHVSLYWYRQALGQGPEFLTYFNYEAQQDKSGLPNDRFSAERPEGSISTLTIQRTEQRDSAMYRCASSLVQQGGHEQYFGPGTRLTVT.

The table lists this clonotype with a few counts. The chain combines TRBV29-1 with TRBJ2-7; D may correspond to TRBD1 or TRBD2 (6 bases each). The CDR3 contains 13 residues. Trimming pared 7 bases from V and 6 bases from J, leaving 19 bases between. The germline gives CDR1 SQVTM, CDR2 ANQGSEA. The CDR3, as DNA: TGCAGCGCTGCGGGACAACTAACCTTCGAGCAGTACTTC. This encodes CSAAGQLTFEQYF.

The rearrangement joins TRBV5-1 to TRBJ2-1, with D tentatively TRBD1 (6 bases). V lost 6 bases and J lost 7, with 17 bases in between. Germline V gene data show CDR1 as SGHRS and CDR2 as YFSETQ. The CDR3 has 14 residues. DNA of the CDR3: TGCGCCAGCACTACCGGGACAAGTAGTAATGAGCAGTTCTTC. Translated: CASTTGTSSNEQFF.

The chain couples TRBV4-3 to TRBJ2-1, with D maybe TRBD1 (5 bases). The V end was cut by 1 base, the J end by 4 bases, with 14 bases between. This CDR3 contains 16 residues. The germline gives CDR1 LGHNA, CDR2 YSLEER. The CDR3 sequence: CASSQVGPTAYNEQFF. CDR3 DNA: TGCGCCAGCAGCCAAGTCGGGCCGACAGCATACAATGAGCAGTTCTTC.

The chain has TRBV12-5 and TRBJ1-1; 9 bases match TRBD1. CDR1 and CDR2 (germline): LGHNT, FRNRAP. The V segment lost 6 bases and the J segment 4 bases; nucleotides outside the gene matches: 12. CDR3 size: 16 residues. Here the CDR3 reads CASGPNPGQGPTEAFF. The CDR3 DNA reads TGTGCTAGTGGACCAAATCCGGGACAGGGCCCCACTGAAGCTTTCTTT.

V usage is TRBV5-1 and J usage is TRBJ2-1; 7 positions match TRBD1. Germline V lookup: CDR1 SGHRS, CDR2 YFSETQ. V shed 0 bases and J 6 bases; nucleotides not matched to a gene: 6. The CDR3 is made up of 15 amino acids. The CDR3 DNA follows: TGCGCCAGCAGCTTGGAAGGGGGCGGTTCCAATGAGCAGTTCTTC. It codes for CASSLEGGGSNEQFF. The full variable domain, rest sourced from reference TRBV5-1 and TRBJ2-1, is KAGVTQTPRYLIKTRGQQVTLSCSPISGHRSVSWYQQTPGQGLQFLFEYFSETQRNKGNFPGRFSGRQFSNSRSEMNVSTLELGDSALYLCASSLEGGGSNEQFFGPGTRLTVL.

This chain joins TRBV5-1 and TRBJ1-4; no definite D call. The V and J ends lost 4 bases and 7 bases respectively, with 17 bases between them. The CDR3 covers 15 residues. The germline V gene has CDR1 SGHRS and CDR2 YFSETQ. The CDR3: CASSAGGVRGEKLFF. Written as DNA, the CDR3 is TGCGCCAGCAGCGCGGGTGGGGTCAGAGGTGAAAAACTGTTTTTT.

J is TRBJ2-6 and V is TRBV6-1; 8 bases align to TRBD1. The CDR3 consists of 20 residues. The germline gives CDR1 MNHNS, CDR2 SASEGT. Germline trimming cut 1 base from V and 0 bases from J; bases unmatched to any gene: 11. Here the CDR3 reads CASSEGVYRGRISGANVLTF. CDR3 nucleotides: TGTGCCAGCAGTGAAGGGGTATACAGGGGGAGGATCTCTGGGGCCAACGTCCTGACTTTC.

This clonotype was detected a few times. The J gene is TRBJ2-3, the V gene TRBV9; D uncertain. V lost 3 bases, J lost 6 bases, and 11 bases lay in between. Germline CDR1 and CDR2: SGDLS and YYNGEE. CDR3 length: 13 amino acids. The CDR3 DNA reads as TGTGCCAGCAGCGAAACGAGTATGGATACGCAGTATTTT. Its translation: CASSETSMDTQYF. Variable domain in full (rest from reference TRBV9 and TRBJ2-3): DSGVTQTPKHLITATGQRVTLRCSPRSGDLSVYWYQQSLDQGLQFLIQYYNGEERAKGNILERFSAQQFPDLHSELNLSSLELGDSALYFCASSETSMDTQYFGPGTRLTVL.

This clonotype turned up a few times. The gene calls are TRBV5-1 and TRBJ2-5, with 14 bases identical to TRBD2. The last part of the DNA fits TRBJ2-1 better; the J call may be wrong. CDR1 is SGHRS, CDR2 YFSETQ, per germline. The CDR3 covers 18 residues. The CDR3 loop reads CASSPQTGTSGSGNEQFF. The CDR3 DNA is TGCGCCAGCAGCCCCCAAACCGGGACTAGCGGGAGTGGAAATGAGCAGTTCTTC.

This chain links TRBV21-1 with TRBJ2-7; the table names TRBD1, a call not compared with the DNA. The J call is in doubt because the DNA end fits TRBJ2-5 better. TRBV21-1 is a known pseudogene. This CDR3 comprises 16 residues. Here the CDR3 reads CASSKGWTGLQETQYF. CDR3 in DNA: TGTGCCAGCAGCAAAGGATGGACAGGGTTGCAAGAGACCCAGTACTTC.